This entry is about one TCR beta chain. Produced via immunoSEQ multiplex PCR; TCRdb's table is partial and in-frame only. The sample holds about 190,000 clones; roughly 80% are singletons and the top ten take about 6.3%. Germline CDR1 and CDR2: LNHDA and SQIVND (reference sequence). The length of the CDR3 is 15 residues. Trimming stripped 3 bases from V and 0 bases from J, with 6 bases between. This entry belongs to a study of blood T cell repertoires in COVID-19. Looking at the study overall: Some COVID-19 samples were acute and others convalescent; all came from the United States, Italy and Spain.

The rearrangement joins TRBV19 to TRBJ2-6; possible D gene TRBD2, 5 bases. Sequenced input: peripheral blood. The receptor was derived from a man in his 60s with acute or convalescent COVID-19. The CDR3 region has the DNA TGTGCCAGTAGTATCGGGAACTCTGGGGCCAACGTCCTGACTTTC. Its translation: CASSIGNSGANVLTF.